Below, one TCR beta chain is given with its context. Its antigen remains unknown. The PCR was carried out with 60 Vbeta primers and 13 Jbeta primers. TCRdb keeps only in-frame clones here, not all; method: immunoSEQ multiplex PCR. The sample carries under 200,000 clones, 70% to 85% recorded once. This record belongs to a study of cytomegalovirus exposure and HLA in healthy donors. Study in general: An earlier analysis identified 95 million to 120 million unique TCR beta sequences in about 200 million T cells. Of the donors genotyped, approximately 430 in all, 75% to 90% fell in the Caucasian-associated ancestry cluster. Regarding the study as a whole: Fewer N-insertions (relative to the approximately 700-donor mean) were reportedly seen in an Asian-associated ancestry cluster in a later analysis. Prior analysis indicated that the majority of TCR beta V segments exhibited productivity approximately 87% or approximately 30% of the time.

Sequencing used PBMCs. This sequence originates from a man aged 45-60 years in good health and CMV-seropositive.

CDR3 region: CASSYNRRQVGGYTF. CDR3 nucleotide sequence: TGTGCCAGCAGTTACAATCGGAGGCAGGTCGGCGGCTACACCTTC. The chain joins TRBV6-6 to TRBJ1-2; no clear D. V was clipped by 2 bases and J by 8 bases, with 18 bases between them. The CDR3 has 15 amino acids. From germline, CDR1 is MNHNY and CDR2 SVGAGI (reference sequence).